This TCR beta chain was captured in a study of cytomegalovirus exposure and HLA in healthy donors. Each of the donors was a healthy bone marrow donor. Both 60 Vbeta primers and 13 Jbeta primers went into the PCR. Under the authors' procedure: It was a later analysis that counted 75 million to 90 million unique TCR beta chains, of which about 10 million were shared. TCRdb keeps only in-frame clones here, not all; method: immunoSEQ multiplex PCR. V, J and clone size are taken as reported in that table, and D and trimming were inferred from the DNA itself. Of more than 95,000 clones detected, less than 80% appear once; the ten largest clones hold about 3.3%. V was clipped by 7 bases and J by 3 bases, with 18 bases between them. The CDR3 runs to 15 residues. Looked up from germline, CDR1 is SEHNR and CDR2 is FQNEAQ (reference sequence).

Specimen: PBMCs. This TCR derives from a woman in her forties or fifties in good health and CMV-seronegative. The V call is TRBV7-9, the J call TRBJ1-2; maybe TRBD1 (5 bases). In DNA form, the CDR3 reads TGTGCCAGCATCCTCGGGGGAGGGGCAGACTATGGCTACACCTTC. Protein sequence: CASILGGGADYGYTF.